This T cell receptor (beta chain) was observed in a study of T cell responses to AZD1222 COVID-19 vaccine. J lost 2 bases, V lost 5 bases, and 4 bases had no gene match. This CDR3 has 14 amino acids. CDR1 is MDHEN, CDR2 SYDVKM, per germline. The repertoire was sequenced with immunoSEQ multiplex PCR; TCRdb's copy has only in-frame clones and lacks some. The sample holds approximately 190,000 clones, approximately 91% seen once. Broader study findings: It should be noted that donors were predominantly white British and more often female, and clonal diversity was possibly underestimated. Unmutated regions of variants are reportedly targeted by nearly half of spike-specific TCRs.

This clone has a handful of counts. Its target is not known. This specimen was peripheral blood, taken on day 0 of AZD1222 vaccination. The chain has TRBV28 and TRBJ2-7; 9 bases fit TRBD1. This clonotype was obtained from an adult in good health. CDR3: CASSTTGGPYEQYF. The CDR3 coding sequence is TGTGCCAGCAGTACCACAGGGGGCCCCTACGAGCAGTACTTC.